This TCR beta chain derives from a study of T cell responses to AZD1222 COVID-19 vaccine. As to this clone: Antigen: not known.

CDR1 is SGHVS and CDR2 is FQNEAQ in the germline V gene. The CDR3 has 13 residues. V was clipped by 5 bases and J by 6 bases; unmatched bases: 2. The data were produced by immunoSEQ multiplex PCR, yet TCRdb's version contains in-frame clones alone and is incomplete. The sample has about 180,000 clones, 80% to 90% seen once. Regarding the study as a whole: Spike was spanned by vaccine-associated CD4 TCRs, which were dominant at 160-218 and 743-854. The sample set comprised mostly white British donors with more females, and clonal diversity was possibly underestimated. Unmutated variant regions are reportedly targeted by nearly half of spike-specific TCRs. There were repertoire samples only from the period after the peak T cell response.

The genes are TRBV7-8 and TRBJ2-2; TRBD1 agrees at 8 bases. The sequencing used peripheral blood, collected on day 0 of AZD1222 vaccination. The sequence came from an adult in good health. The CDR3 is CASSLDRAGELFF. The CDR3, as DNA: TGTGCCAGCAGCCTGGACAGGGCCGGGGAGCTGTTTTTT.